This T cell receptor (beta chain) appears in the sequencing data of a study of neurological immune-mediated disorders. Background on the study: Secondary progressive disease was present in 3, and relapsing-remitting disease in some 30, of the approximately 35 multiple sclerosis patients.

TCRdb itself ran the 5' RACE reads through MiXCR, one entry per CDR3 protein. The sample carries 50,000 to 65,000 distinct CDR3 sequences, around 3.6% recorded once. This clonotype was recorded at least ten times. From germline, CDR1 is SGHRS and CDR2 YFSETQ. V lost 0 bases and J lost 2, with 9 bases in between. The CDR3 contains 14 residues. Source material: PBMCs. The clonotype originates from a man younger than 40 with multiple sclerosis. V and J are TRBV5-1 and TRBJ2-7; either TRBD1 or TRBD2 may supply D (5 bases each). The CDR3: CASSLEEGPYEQYF. The CDR3 DNA reads TGCGCCAGCAGCTTGGAAGAGGGGCCCTACGAGCAGTACTTC.